This TCR beta chain stems from a study of blood T cell repertoires in COVID-19 (TCRdb year 2020). With regard to the full study: The collaborator samples originated in the United States, Italy and Spain and spanned the acute and convalescent phases of COVID-19. The prospective study material was composed of cDNA or gDNA derived from T cells, B-cell-depleted T cells, or PBMCs. Deeply sampled blood TCRbeta repertoires from subjects exposed to, actively infected with, or recovered from COVID-19 were included in the dataset. The repertoires were released in a freely available public database meant as a resource for research on the immune response to SARS-CoV-2. Samples came from the ongoing ImmuneRACE study (first 160 participants) plus 1,254 subjects from 6 global collaborators. A de-identified subject ID, COVID-19 status, age in years and sex were almost always included in the sample metadata. Where HLA class I and class II types were available, the types were taken from metadata supplied by the sample provider, not from assay-based typing. Beyond this particular receptor, the publication reports: The amount of clinical and demographic metadata varied by source and participant and was provided uncurated.

Between the V and J ends, shortened by 0 bases and 0 bases respectively, the junction contains 15 bases. The CDR3 runs 16 amino acids, cysteine and phenylalanine included. Only the CDR3 region is kept as DNA, spanning 48 bases read in frame from base 1. From a lookup of the germline V gene (reference sequence), CDR1 and CDR2 are GTSNPN and SVGIG. Participants in the prospective study were enrolled through a virtual design, were aged roughly 18 to 100 years, and lived in fewer than 30 United States geographic areas. In the prospective study, cohorts were assigned on the basis of participant-reported clinical history obtained from a screening survey and a study questionnaire. Each participant in the prospective study had whole blood, serum and a nasopharyngeal or oropharyngeal swab collected by mobile phlebotomists. Participants in the prospective study had the option to provide additional blood draws and questionnaires over an approximately 2-month period. Blood samples from the prospective study were shipped frozen or at room temperature prior to DNA extraction.

Turning to this clone: Its target antigen remains unknown. Qualities for individual bases were not recorded, and no much larger clone is one base off.

TCRbeta CDR3 regions were amplified from genomic DNA using the immunoSEQ Assay, a bias-controlled multiplex PCR. The study's processing was this. The number of nucleated cells in each sample was estimated by amplification of reference gene primers within the assay. To quantify the absolute abundance of each unique TCRbeta CDR3 rearrangement, sequence reads were collapsed and filtered. For each sample, productive Simpson clonality was calculated by taking the square root of Simpson's diversity index across productive rearrangements. TCRdb stores this immuneACCESS table with in-frame sequences only. Part of the clones is absent; in the studies checked, under half of the shortfall reflects unresolved V genes, and no reason is known for the rest. For V, J and clone size, that table is used; D and trimming come from the DNA. The sample table records about 210,000 clones; roughly 86% of these occur just once. The ten largest account for 4.5% to 7% of the sample.

The rearranged chain carries TRBV30 and TRBJ2-7, with no confidently assigned D gene. This sequence was found in a man in his forties with acute COVID-19. Sequencing was carried out using PBMCs or T cells enriched from blood (not recorded which). The encoded CDR3 is CAWSVRLLKSSYEQYF. The nucleotide sequence is TGTGCCTGGAGTGTCAGACTGCTGAAGTCCTCCTACGAGCAGTACTTC.